This TCR beta chain was recovered during a study of T cells in Graves' hyperthyroidism and ophthalmopathy. Trimming pared 6 bases from V and 4 bases from J, leaving 9 bases between. CDR3 size: 12 residues. Germline V CDR1 and CDR2: LNHDA, SQIVND (reference sequence). TCR beta CDR3 regions were amplified from RNA transcripts. An initial round of RT-PCR targeting the TCR CDR3 relied on the HTBI primer set. TCRdb analysed the multiplex PCR reads with MiXCR anew, one entry per CDR3 protein. Found here are over 150,000 distinct CDR3 sequences, about a sixth of them singletons; the top ten hold 53%. These patients, aged 18 to 65, had recently diagnosed hyperthyroidism lasting under 2 months.

The rearrangement uses TRBV19 and TRBJ1-1; D unclear. The sequence was obtained from a woman in her 50s with Graves' hyperthyroidism. The sequenced sample consisted of blood. CDR3: CASSGPSTEAFF. The CDR3 DNA is TGTGCCAGTAGCGGCCCGAGCACTGAAGCTTTCTTT.